This entry lists 8 T cell receptor beta chains sequenced from one sample in a study of cytomegalovirus exposure and HLA in healthy donors. TCRdb's table, derived via immunoSEQ multiplex PCR, lists solely in-frame clones and lacks some. The table shows more than 55,000 clones, with around nine tenths occurring only once. Sample: PBMCs. These TCRs come from a young man in good health and CMV-seronegative.

The chain combines TRBV10-3 with TRBJ2-6; 7 bases are shared with TRBD2. The J segment lost 0 bases and the V segment lost 7 bases, leaving 9 bases of the junction unmatched. This CDR3 spans 17 amino acids. Germline CDR1 ENHRY, CDR2 SYGVKD. The CDR3 sequence is CAIMGGASSSGANVLTF. In DNA, the CDR3 is TGTGCCATCATGGGAGGGGCCTCCTCCTCTGGGGCCAACGTCCTGACTTTC.

J is TRBJ2-2 and V is TRBV2; D is undetermined. Trimming shortened V by 4 bases and J by 4 bases, and 10 bases separated the two germline ends. CDR1 and CDR2 (germline): SNHLY, FYNNEI. There are 14 residues in the CDR3. The CDR3 region is CASSVLVSTGELFF. Written as DNA, the CDR3 is TGTGCCAGCAGTGTGCTAGTTAGCACCGGGGAGCTGTTTTTT.

This rearrangement joins TRBV5-1 to TRBJ2-7, with 7 positions matching TRBD1. CDR1 and CDR2 from the germline V gene are SGHRS and YFSETQ. CDR3 size: 14 residues. The ends lost 4 bases at V and 2 bases at J; junction bases unmatched: 6. For the CDR3, the DNA is TGCGCCAGCAGCCCGTATGGACAGGCCTACGAGCAGTACTTC. Translated, it gives CASSPYGQAYEQYF.

The chain combines TRBV4-2 with TRBJ2-3; 9 bases map to TRBD2. With V trimmed by 2 bases and J by 0 bases, 3 bases remained unmatched. The CDR3 has 16 amino acids. Germline V gene data show CDR1 as LGHNA and CDR2 as YNFKEQ. Here the CDR3 DNA reads TGTGCCAGCAGCCAATCGACTAGCGGAAGCACAGATACGCAGTATTTT. This encodes CASSQSTSGSTDTQYF.

In DNA form, the CDR3 reads TGTGCCAGCAGTGAACTGGTCCAGGCCGGAAAATTCTTC. The encoded protein is CASSELVQAGKFF. The chain uses TRBV25-1 and TRBJ2-1; D unresolved. The germline V gene has CDR1 MGHDK and CDR2 SYGVNS. The CDR3 sequence is 13 residues long. Trimming pared 2 bases from V and 16 bases from J, leaving 18 bases between. The whole variable domain, filled in from reference TRBV25-1 and TRBJ2-1, reads EADIYQTPRYLVIGTGKKITLECSQTMGHDKMYWYQQDPGMELHLIHYSYGVNSTEKGDLSSESTVSRIRTEHFPLTLESARPSHTSQYLCASSELVQAGKFFGPGTRLTVL.

J is TRBJ1-1 and V is TRBV11-2, with 7 bases fitting TRBD1. Germline lookup yields CDR1 SGHAT and CDR2 FQNNGV. V gave up 5 bases and J gave up 8 bases; unmatched junction bases: 8. CDR3 length: 13 amino acids. In nucleotides, the CDR3 is TGTGCCAGCAGCCAAGACAGGGAAGGGGAAGCTTTCTTT. This encodes CASSQDREGEAFF.

This chain joins TRBV2 and TRBJ1-2; the match to TRBD1 covers 7 bases. The CDR3 is 16 residues long. V shed 10 bases and J 8 bases; nucleotides not matched to a gene: 22. Germline lookup yields CDR1 SNHLY and CDR2 FYNNEI. CDR3 DNA sequence: TGTGCCACCGCTTCCGGGACAGTGCCTCTTTTTTCGGGCTACACCTTC. Residues: CATASGTVPLFSGYTF.

This chain links TRBV5-1 with TRBJ2-3, with no clear D. This CDR3 has 14 amino acids. Germline V lookup: CDR1 SGHRS, CDR2 YFSETQ. Trimming left V 0 bases short and J 0 bases short, with 5 bases between. CDR3 protein: CASSLGSSTDTQYF. The CDR3 region has the DNA TGCGCCAGCAGCTTGGGTAGTAGCACAGATACGCAGTATTTT. The complete variable domain, with remaining parts taken from reference TRBV5-1 and TRBJ2-3, reads KAGVTQTPRYLIKTRGQQVTLSCSPISGHRSVSWYQQTPGQGLQFLFEYFSETQRNKGNFPGRFSGRQFSNSRSEMNVSTLELGDSALYLCASSLGSSTDTQYFGPGTRLTVL.